The TCR beta chain described here comes from a study of T cells after yellow fever vaccination. General observations from the study: A large majority of primary-vaccination clones showed up again after the booster (about 97% CD4, around 90% CD8).

Germline V gene data show CDR1 as SEHNR and CDR2 as FQNEAQ (reference sequence). With 7 bases clipped from V and 1 base from J, the junction kept 7 bases outside the gene matches. The CDR3 totals 15 residues. This clonotype was recorded at least ten times. Its antigen is unidentified. TCR cDNA was made by 5'RACE template switching, adding a universal primer site and UMIs. In TCRdb, the 5' RACE reads were re-called with MiXCR into one record per CDR3 protein. The sample has 200,000 to 250,000 distinct CDR3 sequences, about 3% seen once; the top ten hold about 3%. The material was CD4+ T cells sorted from PBMCs, obtained 10 days after the yellow fever booster vaccination. The chain couples TRBV7-9 to TRBJ2-1; TRBD2 agrees at 7 bases. This receptor was identified in a man aged 18 to 35 who received the YFV17D yellow fever vaccine. This CDR3 is CASTFQGGSYNEQFF. Here the CDR3 DNA reads TGTGCCAGCACGTTTCAGGGAGGGTCCTACAATGAGCAGTTCTTC.